These 13 T cell receptor beta chains share one sample of origin, sequenced in a study of prognosis after radiotherapy for stage I lung cancer. Two-round multiplex PCR amplified TCR beta CDR3 from genomic DNA. With primers specific to each TRBV and TRBJ gene, the first-round PCR was performed. TCRdb reprocessed the multiplex PCR reads with MiXCR, giving one entry per CDR3 protein. This table has around 13,000 distinct CDR3 sequences, roughly 40% appearing once. Sequences were derived from PBMCs, sampled before or after stereotactic body radiation therapy (not recorded which). These receptors were taken from a donor aged 50 or older with non-small cell lung cancer.

By share, this clonotype counts as medium-sized (0.01 to 0.1%). The chain couples TRBV27 to TRBJ2-2; D uncertain. V lost 3 bases and J 1 base, leaving 3 bases between the germline ends. The CDR3 has 13 residues. Germline lookup yields CDR1 MNHEY and CDR2 SMNVEV (reference sequence). CDR3 DNA sequence: TGTGCCAGCAGTTTTGGGAACACCGGGGAGCTGTTTTTT. Protein sequence: CASSFGNTGELFF.

Points on this clonotype: A read error may account for a junction end that differs from germline. This rearrangement joins TRBV28 to TRBJ2-2; tentatively, D is TRBD2 (5 bases). CDR1 is MDHEN, CDR2 SYDVKM, per germline. The CDR3 length is 11 residues. CDR3 DNA sequence: TGTGCCAGCAGTTTGACCGGGGAGCTATTTTTT. Encoded protein: CASSLTGELFF.

This clonotype was observed at least ten times. The chain is built from TRBV12-3 or TRBV12-4 and TRBJ2-7, with 9 bases that match TRBD2. CDR3 length: 12 residues. Germline trimming cut 6 bases from V and 4 bases from J; bases unmatched to any gene: 1. CDR3 in DNA: TGTGCCAGCAGCGCGGGGGGGTACGAGCAGTACTTC. It is translated as CASSAGGYEQYF.

This clonotype was seen a single time. The CDR3 carries no conserved terminal phenylalanine or tryptophan, so it likely arises from a read error. CDR3 DNA: TGTGCCAGCAGTTACAGGGGTTTTCATAATGGCTACACCGTC. It codes for CASSYRGFHNGYTV. The V call is TRBV6-5, the J call TRBJ1-2, with D possibly matching TRBD1 (5 bases). V dropped 2 bases and J dropped 6 bases, with 13 bases sitting between them. The CDR3 contains 14 residues. Germline lookup yields CDR1 MNHEY and CDR2 SVGAGI.

In its sample, this clonotype was seen once. The chain recombines TRBV28 with TRBJ2-1; D uncertain. The germline V and J ends were trimmed by 3 bases and 2 bases, with 11 bases remaining between them. Germline CDR1 reads MDHEN; CDR2 reads SYDVKM. The CDR3 is 15 amino acids. The CDR3 protein is CASSLTSGAYNEQFF. The CDR3 nucleotides are TGTGCCAGCAGTTTGACCAGTGGAGCCTACAATGAGCAGTTCTTC.

Note on this clonotype: One end of the junction fails to match germline, which may point to a read error. V usage is TRBV5-1 and J usage is TRBJ1-2; no clear D gene. Looked up from germline, CDR1 is SGHRS and CDR2 is YFSETQ. The CDR3 is 14 amino acids. This CDR3 reads CASILGPPAHGYTF. CDR3 DNA: TGCGCCAGCATCTTGGGTCCCCCGGCGCATGGCTACACCTTC.

Regarding this clonotype: A much bigger clone sits one base away, suggesting this may be a read error. J is TRBJ2-5 and V is TRBV20-1, with 7 bases fitting TRBD2. This CDR3 is 13 amino acids long. V lost 7 bases, J lost 5 bases, and 10 bases stayed unmatched. Germline values: CDR1 DFQATT, CDR2 SNEGSKA (reference sequence). The CDR3 coding sequence is TGCAGTGTTCCAAGCGGGATCGTGGAGACCCAGTACTTC. The encoded protein is CSVPSGIVETQYF.

A word on this clonotype: A far larger clone is off by one base, so a read error is likely. V usage is TRBV7-9 and J usage is TRBJ2-3, with D perhaps TRBD2 (6 bases). CDR1 is SEHNR, CDR2 FQNEAQ, per germline (reference sequence). V lost 7 bases to trimming and J lost 0 bases, with 14 bases between them. CDR3 length equals 15 residues. CDR3 sequence (DNA): TGTGCCAGCATCGTCTGGGACTCCAGCACAGATACGCAGTATTTT. The encoded protein is CASIVWDSSTDTQYF.

The chain links TRBV12-3 or TRBV12-4 to TRBJ1-3; weak D call: TRBD1 (5 bases). V shed 0 bases and J shed 3 bases, with 6 bases lying between them. The CDR3 extends over 14 amino acids. DNA for the CDR3: TGTGCCAGCAGTTTAGCGACAGTTGGAAACACCATATATTTT. This encodes CASSLATVGNTIYF.

The sample holds many counts of this clonotype. V usage is TRBV7-3 and J usage is TRBJ2-5, with a tentative D call TRBD2 (7 bases). This CDR3 has 15 amino acids. CDR1 and CDR2 (germline): SGHTA, FQGTGA. Trimming took off 5 bases at V and 6 bases at J, with 19 bases between the two ends. CDR3 sequence (DNA): TGTGCCAGCAGCCCGGAGGGGGGGCCTTGGAAGACCCAGTACTTC. It yields the protein CASSPEGGPWKTQYF.

This clonotype was observed at least ten times. The chain is built from TRBV25-1 and TRBJ2-5; possibly TRBD2 for D (6 bases). Trimming removed 4 bases from V and 5 bases from J, with 17 bases in between. Germline lookup yields CDR1 MGHDK and CDR2 SYGVNS. The CDR3 length is 15 residues. CDR3 DNA: TGTGCCAGCAGTGGTGGGGCAACTGGGGGGGAGACCCAGTACTTC. Its translation is CASSGGATGGETQYF.

To note about this clonotype: At one boundary the junction diverges from the germline segment, which might be a read error. The rearrangement links TRBV27 to TRBJ2-2; D possibly corresponds to TRBD2 (5 bases). Germline V CDR1 and CDR2: MNHEY, SMNVEV (reference sequence). The CDR3 contains 13 residues. The CDR3 is CSSSAGLTGELFF. The CDR3 nucleotides are TGTTCCAGCAGTGCCGGTCTCACCGGGGAGCTGTTTTTC.

The chain combines TRBV12-5 with TRBJ2-7; TRBD2 agrees at 10 bases. The V and J ends lost 7 bases and 2 bases, in that order; junction bases with no gene match: 5. CDR1 is LGHNT, CDR2 FRNRAP, per germline. This CDR3 is built from 14 residues. The CDR3 nucleotides are TGTGCTAGTGCCACTAGCGGGACTACCTACGAGCAGTACTTC. Protein: CASATSGTTYEQYF.